This T cell receptor (beta chain) was observed in a study of human T cells and chemical hapten exposure. Germline V gene data show CDR1 as SGHNT and CDR2 as YYREEE (reference sequence). The ends were cut back, 1 base at V and 8 bases at J, with 6 bases in the middle. The CDR3 length is 12 residues. Study outcomes and limitations: Patch test score tracked positively with PT1 expanded TCR counts. DPC sensitization left the count of TCRs above 1 in 1000 unchanged.

In regard to this clonotype: Its antigen is currently unknown.

Sample time point: patch test 2, 6 weeks after DPC sensitization. Treatment here: therapeutic diphenylcyclopropenone sensitization with weekly scalp DPC. Unfractionated whole blood yielded the extracted total RNA. TCRdb redid the calling of the RACE reads with MiXCR, one entry per CDR3 protein. The top ten hold about 3.4% of the sample, which has some 100,000 distinct CDR3 sequences, more than 7% seen once. Sequencing was performed on whole blood, taken in connection with sensitization to the hapten diphenylcyclopropenone (DPC). The origin of this receptor is a middle-aged woman with alopecia areata. Some clones in this sample may be carry-over from other donors' samples. The chain carries TRBV5-4 and TRBJ2-2, with a possible D match to TRBD1 (5 bases). CDR3 protein: CASSLNRGELFF. For the CDR3, the DNA is TGTGCCAGCAGCTTGAACAGGGGGGAGCTGTTTTTT. Using reference TRBV5-4 and TRBJ2-2 for the parts outside the CDR3, the full variable domain is ETGVTQSPTHLIKTRGQQVTLRCSSQSGHNTVSWYQQALGQGPQFIFQYYREEENGRGNFPPRFSGLQFPNYSSELNVNALELDDSALYLCASSLNRGELFFGEGSRLTVL.